This T cell receptor beta chain originates from a study of blood T cell repertoires in COVID-19. For the study at large: COVID-19 samples from acute and convalescent phases originated in the United States, Italy and Spain.

How the authors handled the data: Estimates of nucleated cell counts were drawn from the amplification of reference gene primers. Using immunoSEQ multiplex PCR, the repertoire was profiled, and TCRdb retains in-frame clones only, with some absent. The D gene and trimming were derived from the DNA, and the V and J assignments and clone size from that table. The profile covers around 150,000 clones, with about 86% appearing a single time and approximately 7.3% taken by the ten largest. This receptor was taken from a man over 45 who had recovered from COVID-19. The sample consisted of PBMCs or T cells enriched from blood (not recorded which).

The CDR3, as DNA: TGTGCCAGCAGCTTGGGGGGGACAGTTTCCCGAGAAAAACTGTTTTTT. It yields the protein CASSLGGTVSREKLFF. The chain joins TRBV5-5 to TRBJ1-4; 7 nucleotides agree with TRBD1. Germline lookup yields CDR1 SGHKS and CDR2 YYEKEE (reference sequence). CDR3 size: 16 residues. With V trimmed by 0 bases and J by 8 bases, 10 bases remained unmatched. Full variable domain (rest looked up from reference TRBV5-5 and TRBJ1-4): DAGVTQSPTHLIKTRGQQVTLRCSPISGHKSVSWYQQVLGQGPQFIFQYYEKEERGRGNFPDRFSARQFPNYSSELNVNALLLGDSALYLCASSLGGTVSREKLFFGSGTQLSVL.